Listed here are 8 T cell receptor beta chains from one sample, sequenced in a study of cytomegalovirus exposure and HLA in healthy donors. PCR primers comprised 60 Vbeta and 13 Jbeta primers. Here immunoSEQ multiplex PCR was the method, and the copy in TCRdb shows in-frame clones only, minus some. The sample has some 180,000 clones, just over 75% seen once. The sample was PBMCs. These receptors were obtained from a woman aged 60-70 years in good health and CMV-seropositive.

This clone was observed a few times. The V gene is TRBV9, the J gene TRBJ1-1, with a tentative D call TRBD1 (5 bases). This CDR3 is built from 16 residues. CDR1 and CDR2 from the germline V gene are SGDLS and YYNGEE. V was pared by 1 base and J by 4 bases, with 17 bases between. The CDR3 DNA follows: TGTGCCAGCAGCGTATTGGAGGGCCGGGGGGGCACTGAAGCTTTCTTT. It encodes CASSVLEGRGGTEAFF.

The rearrangement links TRBV1 to TRBJ1-3; TRBD1, as called in the table, went unchecked against the DNA. TRBV1 corresponds to a pseudogene. The CDR3 is 17 amino acids. The CDR3 DNA reads TGCACCAGCAGCCCCTGGGACAGAGACTTCTCTGGAAACACCATATATTTT. Protein product: CTSSPWDRDFSGNTIYF.

The rearrangement joins TRBV11-2 to TRBJ1-1; tentative D call: TRBD1 (5 bases). Per the germline V gene, CDR1 is SGHAT and CDR2 is FQNNGV. The V and J ends lost 3 bases and 4 bases respectively, with 9 bases between them. The CDR3 has 13 residues. Here the CDR3 reads CASSLGGVTEAFF. DNA for the CDR3: TGTGCCAGCAGCTTGGGGGGGGTCACTGAAGCTTTCTTT.

J is TRBJ1-5 and V is TRBV19, with D tentatively TRBD1 (6 bases). Trimming cost V 4 bases and J 1 base, with 14 bases left between them. The CDR3 consists of 16 residues. Germline V gene data show CDR1 as LNHDA and CDR2 as SQIVND (reference sequence). In nucleotides, the CDR3 is TGTGCCAGTAGTACCCCAGGGGACGTGAGCAATCAGCCCCAGCATTTT. Its translation is CASSTPGDVSNQPQHF.

The chain combines TRBV6-5 with TRBJ2-7; 7 bases align to TRBD1. Germline V gene sequence: CDR1 MNHEY, CDR2 SVGAGI. V was pared by 6 bases and J by 0 bases, with 2 bases of the junction left unmatched. The CDR3 covers 13 residues. DNA of the CDR3: TGTGCCAGCAGGGGGACAGCCTCCTACGAGCAGTACTTC. This translates into CASRGTASYEQYF.

The J gene is TRBJ1-1, the V gene TRBV30, with D possibly being TRBD1 (5 bases). V was clipped by 2 bases and J by 7 bases, with 17 bases between them. Germline values: CDR1 GTSNPN, CDR2 SVGIG (reference sequence). This CDR3 contains 14 residues. The CDR3: CAWSSQGKSGEAFF. Written as DNA, the CDR3 is TGTGCCTGGAGTTCCCAGGGTAAGTCGGGTGAAGCTTTCTTT.

This chain uses TRBV19 with TRBJ2-1, with 9 bases lining up with TRBD1. Per germline, CDR1 LNHDA and CDR2 SQIVND (reference sequence). The CDR3 is 14 residues long. Trimming removed 5 bases from V and 9 bases from J; junction bases left unmatched: 8. As DNA, the CDR3 is TGTGCCAGTAGTTTGGGACAGGGTAACGGTGAGCAGTTCTTC. It encodes CASSLGQGNGEQFF.

The chain carries TRBV6-5 and TRBJ2-1, with TRBD1 matching over 10 bases. This CDR3 region has 15 residues. The junction had 0 bases not matched to a gene; V was cut back by 2 bases and J by 2 bases. Germline CDR1 and CDR2: MNHEY and SVGAGI. The CDR3 DNA reads TGTGCCAGCAGTTACGGACAGGGGGCCTACAATGAGCAGTTCTTC. The encoded protein is CASSYGQGAYNEQFF.